The present T cell receptor (beta chain) was sequenced within a study of shared clonotypes between healthy human individuals. At the level of the study: Three CD4 naive, three CD4 memory, two CD8 naive and one CD8 memory plate were used per donor. The study, taken as a whole, reports: As a rule, naive subsets had a larger estimated richness than memory subsets. Sequencing depth was predicted to influence how clonotypes are shared among donors.

Profiled with immunoSEQ multiplex PCR; TCRdb holds only in-frame clones, not every one. The sample includes 2 million or so clones, approximately 95% of them seen just once. Terminally differentiated effector memory CD45RA+ cells were left out of the naive CD8 fraction, which was CD45RO-negative and positively selected for CCR7. In germline, CDR1 is SGHVS, CDR2 FNYEAQ. The V segment lost 2 bases and the J segment 3 bases; nucleotides outside the gene matches: 12. This CDR3 spans 20 amino acids. With regard to this clone: Its antigen is still unknown.

The sample comprised naive CD8+ T cells sorted from blood. The clonotype originates from a young man in good health. V gene TRBV7-6 combines with J gene TRBJ1-6, with TRBD1 identical over 11 bases. This CDR3 is CASSLKPQDRGLIYNSPLHF. The CDR3 bases are TGTGCCAGCAGCTTAAAGCCCCAGGACAGGGGGCTAATCTATAATTCACCCCTCCACTTT.